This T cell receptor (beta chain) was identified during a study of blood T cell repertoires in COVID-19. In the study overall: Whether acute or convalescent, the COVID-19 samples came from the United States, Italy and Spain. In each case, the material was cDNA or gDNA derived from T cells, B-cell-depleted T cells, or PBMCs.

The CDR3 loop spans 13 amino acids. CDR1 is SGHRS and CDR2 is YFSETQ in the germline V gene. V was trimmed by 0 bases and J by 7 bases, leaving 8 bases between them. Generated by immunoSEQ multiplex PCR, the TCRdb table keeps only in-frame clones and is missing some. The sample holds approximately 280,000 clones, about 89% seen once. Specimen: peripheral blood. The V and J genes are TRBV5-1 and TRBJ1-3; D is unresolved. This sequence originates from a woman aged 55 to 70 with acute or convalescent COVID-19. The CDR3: CASSLESGNTIYF. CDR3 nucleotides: TGCGCCAGCAGCTTGGAATCCGGGAACACCATATATTTT.